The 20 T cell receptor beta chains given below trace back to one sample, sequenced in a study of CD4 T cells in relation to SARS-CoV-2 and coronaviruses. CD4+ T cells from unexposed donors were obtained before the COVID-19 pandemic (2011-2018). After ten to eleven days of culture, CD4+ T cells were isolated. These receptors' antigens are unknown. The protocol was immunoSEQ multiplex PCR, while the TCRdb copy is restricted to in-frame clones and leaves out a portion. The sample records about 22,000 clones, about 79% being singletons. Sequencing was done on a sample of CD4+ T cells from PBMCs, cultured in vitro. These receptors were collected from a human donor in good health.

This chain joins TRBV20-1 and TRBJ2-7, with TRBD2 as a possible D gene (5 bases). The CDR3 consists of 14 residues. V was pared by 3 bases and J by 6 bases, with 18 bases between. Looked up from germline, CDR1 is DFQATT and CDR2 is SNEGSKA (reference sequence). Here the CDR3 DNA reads TGCAGTGCTAGTAAACTAGGCCGCGACTCCGAGCAGTACTTC. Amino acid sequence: CSASKLGRDSEQYF.

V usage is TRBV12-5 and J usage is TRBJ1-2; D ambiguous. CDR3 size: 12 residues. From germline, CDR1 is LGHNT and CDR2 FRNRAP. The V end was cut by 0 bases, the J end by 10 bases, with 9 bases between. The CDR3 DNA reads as TGTGCTAGTGGTTTGGTTACCTCTGACTACACCTTC. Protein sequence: CASGLVTSDYTF.

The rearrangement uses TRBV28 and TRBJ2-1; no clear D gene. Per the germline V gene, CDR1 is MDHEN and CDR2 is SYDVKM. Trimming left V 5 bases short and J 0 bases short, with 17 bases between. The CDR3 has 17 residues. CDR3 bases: TGTGCCAGCAGTCCCCCTGGTGTTAAGAGCTCCTACAATGAGCAGTTCTTC. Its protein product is CASSPPGVKSSYNEQFF.

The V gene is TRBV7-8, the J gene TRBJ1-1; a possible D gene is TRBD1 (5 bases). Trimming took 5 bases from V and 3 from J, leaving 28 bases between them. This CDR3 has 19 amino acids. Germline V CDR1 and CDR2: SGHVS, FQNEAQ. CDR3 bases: TGTGCCAGCAGCCCACTGCTAGGGACCCACGTAACGTCGGACACTGAAGCTTTCTTT. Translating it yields CASSPLLGTHVTSDTEAFF.

The CDR3 region is CASSLALTGGGNTIYF. In DNA form, the CDR3 reads TGCGCCAGCAGCTTGGCCCTAACAGGGGGCGGAAACACCATATATTTT. The V and J genes are TRBV5-1 and TRBJ1-3, with TRBD1 identical over 9 bases. The CDR3 contains 16 residues. With V trimmed by 0 bases and J by 4 bases, 5 bases remained unmatched. The germline V gene has CDR1 SGHRS and CDR2 YFSETQ.

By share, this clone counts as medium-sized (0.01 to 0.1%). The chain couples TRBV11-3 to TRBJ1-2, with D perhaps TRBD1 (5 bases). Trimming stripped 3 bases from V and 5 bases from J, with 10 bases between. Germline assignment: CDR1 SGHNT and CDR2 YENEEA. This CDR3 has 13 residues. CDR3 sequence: CASSFGAKYGYTF. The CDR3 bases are TGTGCCAGCAGCTTTGGGGCGAAATATGGCTACACCTTC.

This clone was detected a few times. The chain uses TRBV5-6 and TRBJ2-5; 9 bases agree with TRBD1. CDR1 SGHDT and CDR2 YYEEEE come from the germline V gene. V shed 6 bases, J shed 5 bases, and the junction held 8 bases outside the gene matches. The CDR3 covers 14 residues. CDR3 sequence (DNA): TGTGCCAGCACCCGACAGGGGGTATTTGAGACCCAGTACTTC. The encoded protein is CASTRQGVFETQYF.

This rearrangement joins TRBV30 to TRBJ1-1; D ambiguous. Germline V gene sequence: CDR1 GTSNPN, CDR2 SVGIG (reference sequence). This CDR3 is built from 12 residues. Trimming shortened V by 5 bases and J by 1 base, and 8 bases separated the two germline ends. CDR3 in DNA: TGTGCCTGGGGTCGACGGAACACTGAAGCTTTCTTT. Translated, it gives CAWGRRNTEAFF.

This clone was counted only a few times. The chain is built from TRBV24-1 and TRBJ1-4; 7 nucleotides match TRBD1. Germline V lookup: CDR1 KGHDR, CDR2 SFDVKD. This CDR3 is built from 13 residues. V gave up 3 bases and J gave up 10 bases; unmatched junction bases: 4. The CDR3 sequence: CATSDGDSGKLFF. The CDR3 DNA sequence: TGTGCCACCAGTGATGGGGACAGCGGAAAACTGTTTTTT.

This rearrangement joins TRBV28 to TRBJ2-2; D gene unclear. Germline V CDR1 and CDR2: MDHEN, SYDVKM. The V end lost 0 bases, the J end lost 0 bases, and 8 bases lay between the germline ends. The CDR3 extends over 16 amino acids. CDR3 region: CASSLWTVTNTGELFF. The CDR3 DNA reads TGTGCCAGCAGTTTATGGACCGTCACGAACACCGGGGAGCTGTTTTTT.

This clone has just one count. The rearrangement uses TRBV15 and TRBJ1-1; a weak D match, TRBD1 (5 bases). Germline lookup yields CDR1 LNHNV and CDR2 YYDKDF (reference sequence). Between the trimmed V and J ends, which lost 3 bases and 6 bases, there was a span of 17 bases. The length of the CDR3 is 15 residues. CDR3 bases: TGTGCCACCAGCAGGGGGACGGTCGTCGGGCCTGAAGCTTTCTTT. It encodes CATSRGTVVGPEAFF.

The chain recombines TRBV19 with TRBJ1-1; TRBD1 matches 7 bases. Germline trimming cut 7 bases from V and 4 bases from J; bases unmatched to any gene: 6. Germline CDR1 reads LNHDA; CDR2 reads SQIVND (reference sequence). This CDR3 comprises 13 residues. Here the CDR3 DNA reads TGTGCCAGTATCGACAGGGTATTCACTGAAGCTTTCTTT. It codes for CASIDRVFTEAFF.

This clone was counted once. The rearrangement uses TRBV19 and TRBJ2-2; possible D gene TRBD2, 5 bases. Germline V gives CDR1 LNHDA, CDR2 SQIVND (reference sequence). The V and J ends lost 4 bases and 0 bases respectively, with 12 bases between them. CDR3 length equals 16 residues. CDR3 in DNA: TGTGCCAGTAGTACACGGGGATCCTCGAACACCGGGGAGCTGTTTTTT. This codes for CASSTRGSSNTGELFF.

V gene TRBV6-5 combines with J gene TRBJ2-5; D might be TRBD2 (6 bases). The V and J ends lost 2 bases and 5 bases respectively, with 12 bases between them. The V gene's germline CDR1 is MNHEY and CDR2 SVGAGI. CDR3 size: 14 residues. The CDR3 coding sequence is TGTGCCAGCAGTTACGGAGCGGGCCTCGAGACCCAGTACTTC. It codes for CASSYGAGLETQYF.

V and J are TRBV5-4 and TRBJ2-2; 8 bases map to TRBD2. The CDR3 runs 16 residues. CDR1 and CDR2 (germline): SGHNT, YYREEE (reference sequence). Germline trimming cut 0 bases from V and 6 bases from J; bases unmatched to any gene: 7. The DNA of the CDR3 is TGTGCCAGCAGCTTGGATCTAGCGGGTGAGGCCGGGGAGCTGTTTTTT. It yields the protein CASSLDLAGEAGELFF.

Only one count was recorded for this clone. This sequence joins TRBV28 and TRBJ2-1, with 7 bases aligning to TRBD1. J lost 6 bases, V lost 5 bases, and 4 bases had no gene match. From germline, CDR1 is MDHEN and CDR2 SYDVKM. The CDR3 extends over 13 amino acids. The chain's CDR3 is CASSREGANEQFF. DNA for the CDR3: TGTGCCAGCAGTAGAGAGGGGGCCAATGAGCAGTTCTTC.

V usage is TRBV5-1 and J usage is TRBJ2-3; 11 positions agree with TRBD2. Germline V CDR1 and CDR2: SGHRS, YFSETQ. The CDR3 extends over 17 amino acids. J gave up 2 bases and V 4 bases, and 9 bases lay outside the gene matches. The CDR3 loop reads CASSPAGTSGYTDTQYF. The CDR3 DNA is TGCGCCAGCAGCCCCGCCGGGACTAGCGGTTACACAGATACGCAGTATTTT.

The CDR3 loop is CASSLQPRRRTEAFF. The CDR3 DNA follows: TGTGCCAGCAGTTTACAGCCCAGGAGGCGGACTGAAGCTTTCTTT. This chain uses TRBV27 with TRBJ1-1; unclear D gene. Germline lookup yields CDR1 MNHEY and CDR2 SMNVEV (reference sequence). This CDR3 contains 15 residues. V was cut by 2 bases and J by 5 bases, with 15 bases left in between.

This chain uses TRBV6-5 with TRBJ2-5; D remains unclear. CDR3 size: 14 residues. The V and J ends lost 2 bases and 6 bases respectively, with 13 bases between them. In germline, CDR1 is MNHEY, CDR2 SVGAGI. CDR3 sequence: CASSYDDGLQTQYF. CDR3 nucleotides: TGTGCCAGCAGTTACGACGACGGTCTCCAGACCCAGTACTTC.

The CDR3 DNA is TGTGCCAGCGGGCGGGAGCATGAGCAGTTCTTC. Its translation is CASGREHEQFF. The genes are TRBV6-5 and TRBJ2-1; TRBD2 agrees at 7 bases. Unmatched junction bases numbered 3, after V lost 8 bases and J lost 8 bases. The CDR3 loop spans 11 amino acids. The germline gives CDR1 MNHEY, CDR2 SVGAGI.